The 13 T cell receptor beta chains reported below all come from one sample, sequenced in a study of cytomegalovirus exposure and HLA in healthy donors. The PCR ran on 60 Vbeta and 13 Jbeta primers. TCRdb's table, derived via immunoSEQ multiplex PCR, lists solely in-frame clones and lacks some. Recorded for this sample: about 140,000 clones. The sample consisted of PBMCs. These receptors came from a male donor in good health and CMV-seronegative.

V and J are TRBV19 and TRBJ2-1; 9 bases map to TRBD2. The trim removed 5 bases at V and 6 bases at J, leaving 5 bases unmatched. This CDR3 contains 14 residues. Per the germline V gene, CDR1 is LNHDA and CDR2 is SQIVND (reference sequence). CDR3 in DNA: TGTGCCAGTAGTTATAGCGGGGGAATCAATGAGCAGTTCTTC. This sequence encodes CASSYSGGINEQFF.

The V call is TRBV4-1, the J call TRBJ1-5, with D possibly being TRBD1 (6 bases). The V end lost 2 bases, the J end lost 5 bases, and 13 bases lay between the germline ends. The germline CDR1 and CDR2 sequences are MGHRA and YSYEKL. The CDR3 covers 15 residues. The CDR3 sequence is CASSQTQGMDQPQHF. The CDR3 nucleotides read TGCGCCAGCAGCCAAACGCAGGGGATGGATCAGCCCCAGCATTTT.

About this clone: Other DNA sequences in the same sample also yield this CDR3. This chain links TRBV5-1 with TRBJ1-1; D is unresolved. The CDR3 is made up of 13 amino acids. Germline CDR1 and CDR2: SGHRS and YFSETQ. The germline V and J ends were trimmed by 0 bases and 1 base, with 4 bases remaining between them. The CDR3 nucleotides read TGCGCCAGCAGCTTGGGAGGGAACACTGAAGCTTTCTTT. Translating it yields CASSLGGNTEAFF.

The gene calls are TRBV6-1 and TRBJ1-5; 8 positions agree with TRBD1. Germline V lookup: CDR1 MNHNS, CDR2 SASEGT. The V segment lost 4 bases and the J segment 7 bases; nucleotides outside the gene matches: 3. The CDR3 length is 13 residues. CDR3 sequence reads: CASSGTGRQPQHF. The CDR3 region has the DNA TGTGCCAGCAGTGGGACAGGGCGGCAGCCCCAGCATTTT.

The J gene is TRBJ2-7, the V gene TRBV6-5, with D tentatively TRBD2 (5 bases). In germline, CDR1 is MNHEY, CDR2 SVGAGI. V gave up 5 bases and J gave up 1 base, with 6 bases separating them. This CDR3 spans 12 amino acids. CDR3 nucleotide sequence: TGTGCCAGCAGTAGAGGGTCCTACGAGCAGTACTTC. It encodes CASSRGSYEQYF.

V usage is TRBV6-6 and J usage is TRBJ1-6, with a tentative D call TRBD1 (5 bases). CDR1 and CDR2 (germline): MNHNY, SVGAGI (reference sequence). The CDR3 has 13 residues. Deletions cut 2 bases from V and 14 bases from J, with 13 bases between. The DNA for the CDR3 is TGTGCCAGCAGTTACCCCATAGGGGCGACCCTCCACTTT. It encodes CASSYPIGATLHF.

This chain joins TRBV18 and TRBJ1-1; 10 bases are a match to TRBD1. Germline loops: CDR1 KGHSH, CDR2 LQKENI. This CDR3 has 15 amino acids. With V trimmed by 4 bases and J by 4 bases, 6 bases remained unmatched. The CDR3 DNA sequence: TGTGCCAGCTCACTGCGGACAGGGGGGACCACTGAAGCTTTCTTT. This sequence encodes CASSLRTGGTTEAFF. Based on the CDR3 plus reference TRBV18 and TRBJ1-1, the full variable domain is NAGVMQNPRHLVRRRGQEARLRCSPMKGHSHVYWYRQLPEEGLKFMVYLQKENIIDESGMPKERFSAEFPKEGPSILRIQQVVRGDSAAYFCASSLRTGGTTEAFFGQGTRLTVV.

V usage is TRBV19 and J usage is TRBJ1-5; 9 bases line up with TRBD1. The V gene end was trimmed by 6 bases and the J gene end by 6 bases; junction bases not matched to a gene: 12. Germline V CDR1 and CDR2: LNHDA, SQIVND (reference sequence). The CDR3 runs 16 residues. As DNA, the CDR3 is TGTGCCAGTAGAGATACCGGGACAGGGTTAACTCAGCCCCAGCATTTT. It yields the protein CASRDTGTGLTQPQHF. The variable domain in full, with the rest retrieved from reference TRBV19 and TRBJ1-5, is DGGITQSPKYLFRKEGQNVTLSCEQNLNHDAMYWYRQDPGQGLRLIYYSQIVNDFQKGDIAEGYSVSREKKESFPLTVTSAQKNPTAFYLCASRDTGTGLTQPQHFGDGTRLSIL.

The V gene is TRBV30, the J gene TRBJ1-5; 7 bases agree with TRBD1. V was pared by 1 base and J by 5 bases, with 8 bases of the junction left unmatched. Germline V lookup: CDR1 GTSNPN, CDR2 SVGIG (reference sequence). There are 15 residues in the CDR3. The CDR3 loop is CAWSAGTAAHQPQHF. DNA of the CDR3: TGTGCCTGGAGTGCGGGGACAGCCGCTCATCAGCCCCAGCATTTT.

The chain recombines TRBV15 with TRBJ2-7; 7 bases line up with TRBD1. This CDR3 region has 13 residues. Germline trimming cut 4 bases from V and 3 bases from J; bases unmatched to any gene: 3. Germline CDR1 is LNHNV and CDR2 is YYDKDF (reference sequence). The CDR3 is CATSIRDSYEQYF. The CDR3 nucleotides read TGTGCCACCAGCATCCGGGACAGCTACGAGCAGTACTTC. Looking up the rest from reference TRBV15 and TRBJ2-7 gives the full variable domain: DAMVIQNPRYQVTQFGKPVTLSCSQTLNHNVMYWYQQKSSQAPKLLFHYYDKDFNNEADTPDNFQSRRPNTSFCFLDIRSPGLGDTAMYLCATSIRDSYEQYFGPGTRLTVT.

The V call is TRBV30, the J call TRBJ2-3; 9 bases are shared with TRBD2. CDR1 and CDR2 from the germline V gene are GTSNPN and SVGIG (reference sequence). The CDR3 extends over 15 amino acids. After removal of 2 bases from V and 1 base from J, the junction contained 4 bases not matched to a gene. CDR3 sequence (DNA): TGTGCCTGGAGTTTTCAGCGGGGGGGCACAGATACGCAGTATTTT. It specifies CAWSFQRGGTDTQYF.

This chain connects TRBV30 to TRBJ1-6; D ambiguous. V was clipped by 4 bases and J by 7 bases, with 17 bases between them. The germline CDR1 and CDR2 sequences are GTSNPN and SVGIG (reference sequence). This CDR3 has 15 residues. CDR3 in DNA: TGTGCCTGGACAGCTGGAGGTCGAGGGAATTCACCCCTCCACTTT. As protein: CAWTAGGRGNSPLHF.

The chain joins TRBV4-3 to TRBJ2-3; the match to TRBD2 covers 14 bases. CDR1 is LGHNA and CDR2 is YSLEER in the germline V gene. With 3 bases clipped from V and 4 bases from J, the junction kept 6 bases outside the gene matches. The CDR3 contains 17 residues. CDR3 amino acids: CASSQAWTSGGSDTQYF. The DNA for the CDR3 is TGCGCCAGCAGCCAGGCCTGGACTAGCGGGGGGTCAGATACGCAGTATTTT.